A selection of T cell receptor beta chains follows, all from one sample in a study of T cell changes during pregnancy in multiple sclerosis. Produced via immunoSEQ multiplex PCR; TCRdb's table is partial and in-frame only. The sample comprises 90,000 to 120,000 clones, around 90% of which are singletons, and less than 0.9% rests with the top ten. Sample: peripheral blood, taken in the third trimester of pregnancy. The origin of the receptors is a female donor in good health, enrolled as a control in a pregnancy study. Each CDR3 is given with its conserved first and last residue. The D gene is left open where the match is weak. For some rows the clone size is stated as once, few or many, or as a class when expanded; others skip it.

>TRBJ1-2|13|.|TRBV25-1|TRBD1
CASSTGGGYGYTF
TGTGCCAGCAGCACAGGGGGCGGCTATGGCTACACCTTC
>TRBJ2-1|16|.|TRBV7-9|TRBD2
CASSPRTSGGLNEQFF
TGTGCCAGCAGCCCGAGGACTAGCGGGGGGCTCAATGAGCAGTTCTTC
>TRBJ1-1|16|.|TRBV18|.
CASSPFERRGSTEAFF
TGTGCCAGCTCACCCTTTGAGCGACGGGGGAGCACTGAAGCTTTCTTT
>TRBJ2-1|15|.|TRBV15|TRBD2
CATSRAGGTYNEQFF
TGTGCCACCAGCAGGGCGGGGGGAACCTACAATGAGCAGTTCTTC
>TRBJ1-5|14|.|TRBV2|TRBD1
CASSADREVQPQHF
TGTGCCAGCAGTGCCGACAGGGAGGTTCAGCCCCAGCATTTT
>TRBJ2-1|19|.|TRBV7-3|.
CASSLTGFDRDTLYNEQFF
TGTGCCAGCAGCTTAACCGGATTTGACCGGGACACTTTATACAATGAGCAGTTCTTC
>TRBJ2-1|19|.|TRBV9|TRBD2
CASSVFPTIAGGKYNEQFF
TGTGCCAGCAGCGTTTTCCCGACCATAGCGGGGGGCAAGTACAATGAGCAGTTCTTC
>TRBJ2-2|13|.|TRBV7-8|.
CASSPPVTGELFF
TGTGCCAGCAGCCCACCGGTGACCGGGGAGCTGTTTTTT
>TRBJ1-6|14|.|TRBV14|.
CASSQSGNNSPLHF
TGTGCCAGCAGCCAATCGGGGAATAATTCACCCCTCCACTTT
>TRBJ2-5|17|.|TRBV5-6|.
CASSFPVAYIQEETQYF
TGTGCCAGCAGCTTCCCTGTCGCATACATCCAAGAAGAGACCCAGTACTTC
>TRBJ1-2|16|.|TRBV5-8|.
CASSLGGAIVNYGYTF
TGTGCCAGCAGCTTGGGGGGCGCAATCGTCAACTATGGCTACACCTTC
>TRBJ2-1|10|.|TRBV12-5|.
CASGSGEQFF
TGTGCTAGTGGTTCAGGTGAGCAGTTCTTC
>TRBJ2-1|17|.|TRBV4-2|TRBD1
CASSQDDIQGAYGEQFF
TGTGCCAGCAGCCAAGATGATATCCAGGGGGCTTATGGCGAGCAGTTCTTC
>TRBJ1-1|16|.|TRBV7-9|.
CASSLILTITDTEAFF
TGTGCCAGCAGCTTAATACTCACTATTACGGACACTGAAGCTTTCTTT
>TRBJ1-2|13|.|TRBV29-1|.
CSVGLAPNYGYTF
TGCAGCGTTGGACTGGCACCTAACTATGGCTACACCTTC
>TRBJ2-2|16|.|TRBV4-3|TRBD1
CASSRKSGTATGELFF
TGCGCCAGCAGCCGAAAGTCCGGGACAGCCACCGGGGAGCTGTTTTTT
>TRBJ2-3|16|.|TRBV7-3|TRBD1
CASSSLNRGAADTQYF
TGTGCCAGCAGCTCCTTAAACAGGGGCGCCGCAGATACGCAGTATTTT
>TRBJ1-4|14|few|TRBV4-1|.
CASRNLRTNEKLFF
TGCGCCAGCAGGAATTTGCGAACTAATGAAAAACTGTTTTTT
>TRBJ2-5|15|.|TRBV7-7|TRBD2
CASSTGLAGVETQYF
TGTGCCAGCAGCACGGGACTAGCGGGGGTGGAGACCCAGTACTTC
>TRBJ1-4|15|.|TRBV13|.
CASSSSGFLAEKLFF
TGTGCCAGCAGCAGTTCCGGGTTTTTGGCAGAAAAACTGTTTTTT
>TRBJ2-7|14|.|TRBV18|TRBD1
CASSSGTGFYEQYF
TGTGCCAGCTCCTCCGGGACAGGATTTTACGAGCAGTACTTC
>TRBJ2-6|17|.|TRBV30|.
CAWSVPLPSSGANVLTF
TGTGCCTGGAGTGTACCCCTACCGAGCTCTGGGGCCAACGTCCTGACTTTC
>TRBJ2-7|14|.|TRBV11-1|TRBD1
CASRDGTGSYEQYF
TGTGCCAGCAGAGACGGGACAGGGTCGTACGAGCAGTACTTC
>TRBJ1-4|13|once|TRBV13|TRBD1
CASSPPGQAKLFF
TGTGCCAGCAGCCCCCCGGGACAGGCAAAACTGTTTTTT
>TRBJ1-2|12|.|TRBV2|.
CASSWGLSGYTF
TGTGCCAGCAGTTGGGGGCTGAGTGGCTACACCTTC
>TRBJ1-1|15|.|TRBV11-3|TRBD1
CASSFPGQGRTEAFF
TGTGCCAGCAGCTTTCCGGGACAGGGGAGGACTGAAGCTTTCTTT
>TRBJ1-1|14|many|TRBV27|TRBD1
CASSLRRTGTEAFF
TGTGCCAGCAGTTTAAGACGGACAGGCACTGAAGCTTTCTTT
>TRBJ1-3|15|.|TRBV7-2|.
CASSSAVPSGNTIYF
TGTGCCAGCAGCTCCGCGGTCCCCTCTGGAAACACCATATATTTT
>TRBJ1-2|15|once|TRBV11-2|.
CASSLVGGGGYGYTF
TGTGCCAGCAGCTTAGTAGGGGGAGGGGGCTATGGCTACACCTTC
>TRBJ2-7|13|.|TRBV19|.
CASSMGARGEQYF
TGTGCCAGTAGTATGGGGGCGCGGGGGGAGCAGTACTTC
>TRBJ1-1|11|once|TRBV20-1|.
CSARQGNWAFF
TGCAGTGCTAGGCAGGGGAATTGGGCTTTCTTT
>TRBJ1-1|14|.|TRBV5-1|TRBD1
CASSSGQGGTEAFF
TGCGCCAGCAGCTCAGGACAGGGAGGCACTGAAGCTTTCTTT
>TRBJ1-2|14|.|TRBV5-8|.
CASSLVLRAYGYTF
TGTGCCAGCAGCTTGGTCCTCAGGGCCTATGGCTACACCTTC
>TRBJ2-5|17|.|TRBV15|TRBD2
CATSSLRGGAGQETQYF
TGTGCCACCAGCAGCTTGCGCGGGGGGGCAGGGCAAGAGACCCAGTACTTC
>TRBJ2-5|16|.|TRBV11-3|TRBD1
CASSLGDRVGQETQYF
TGTGCCAGCAGCTTAGGGGACAGGGTAGGACAAGAGACCCAGTACTTC
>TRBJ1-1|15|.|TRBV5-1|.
CASLPDQGSITEAFF
TGCGCCAGCCTGCCTGACCAGGGATCGATAACTGAAGCTTTCTTT
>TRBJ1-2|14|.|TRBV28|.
CASRGTGQNYGYTF
TGTGCCAGCAGGGGGACGGGACAAAACTATGGCTACACCTTC
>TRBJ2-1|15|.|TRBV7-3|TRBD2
CASSFSGGSYNEQFF
TGTGCCAGCAGTTTTAGCGGGGGCTCCTACAATGAGCAGTTCTTC
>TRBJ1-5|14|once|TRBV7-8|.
CASSSTDSNQPQHF
TGTGCCAGCAGTTCGACAGATAGCAATCAGCCCCAGCATTTT
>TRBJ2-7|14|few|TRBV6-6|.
CASSYTGSQDEQYF
TGTGCCAGCAGTTACACAGGGAGTCAGGACGAGCAGTACTTC
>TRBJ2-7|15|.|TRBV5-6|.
CASSSPSTGPYEQYF
TGTGCCAGCAGCTCGCCCTCGACAGGACCCTACGAGCAGTACTTC
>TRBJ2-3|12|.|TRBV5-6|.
CASSSYTDTQYF
TGTGCCAGCAGCTCGTACACAGATACGCAGTATTTT
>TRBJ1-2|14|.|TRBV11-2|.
CASSLDIRGYGYTF
TGTGCCAGCAGCTTAGATATCCGGGGCTATGGCTACACCTTC
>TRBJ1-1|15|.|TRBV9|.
CASSIVTPRNTEAFF
TGTGCCAGCAGCATAGTGACACCGAGGAACACTGAAGCTTTCTTT
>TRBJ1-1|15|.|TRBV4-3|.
CASSQDLGGNTEAFF
TGCGCCAGCAGCCAAGATCTAGGAGGAAACACTGAAGCTTTCTTT
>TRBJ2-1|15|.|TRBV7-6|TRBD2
CASLSSGGALHEQFF
TGTGCCAGCTTATCTAGCGGGGGGGCTTTGCATGAGCAGTTCTTC